Below, 16 T cell receptor beta chains from the same sample are listed, as sequenced in a study of cytomegalovirus exposure and HLA in healthy donors (dated by TCRdb to 2016 to 2017). Receptor amplification or capture employed the immunoSEQ multiplex PCR assay. Not all clones reach the TCRdb copy of this immuneACCESS table, which keeps in-frame sequences only. Checked studies attribute under half of the gap to unresolved V genes and leave the rest unexplained. In all, the sample holds 110,000 to 150,000 clones, and about 90% of those were seen once. Together, the top ten hold 7.5% to 8.5% of the sample. Sequenced sample: PBMCs. Source of these receptors: a woman under 30 in good health and CMV-seropositive.

This chain links TRBV30 with TRBJ1-6; the D gene is possibly TRBD1 (6 bases). CDR1 GTSNPN and CDR2 SVGIG come from the germline V gene (reference sequence). The CDR3 has 12 residues. V was pared by 4 bases and J by 6 bases, with 7 bases between. The CDR3 nucleotides read TGTGCCTGGAACAGGGTTAATTCACCCCTCCACTTT. Protein sequence: CAWNRVNSPLHF.

The chain is built from TRBV5-1 and TRBJ1-6; no clear D. There are 16 residues in the CDR3. V lost 0 bases and J 4 bases, leaving 11 bases between the germline ends. The germline gives CDR1 SGHRS, CDR2 YFSETQ. DNA of the CDR3: TGCGCCAGCAGCTTGGATCTCGTTGTGTATAATTCACCCCTCCACTTT. Its protein product is CASSLDLVVYNSPLHF.

This rearrangement joins TRBV9 to TRBJ2-7, with TRBD1 as a possible D gene (6 bases). V was trimmed by 0 bases and J by 6 bases, leaving 16 bases between them. Per germline, CDR1 SGDLS and CDR2 YYNGEE. The CDR3 runs to 15 residues. DNA for the CDR3: TGTGCCAGCAGCGTAGTAGTGACAGGCCCTCTCGAGCAGTACTTC. Amino acids: CASSVVVTGPLEQYF.

V usage is TRBV18 and J usage is TRBJ2-5; 9 nucleotides align to TRBD1. The germline V gene has CDR1 KGHSH and CDR2 LQKENI. The V segment lost 4 bases and the J segment 5 bases; nucleotides outside the gene matches: 8. This CDR3 spans 15 amino acids. The CDR3 loop is CASSLRTDRGETQYF. In nucleotides, the CDR3 is TGTGCCAGCTCACTACGAACGGACAGGGGTGAGACCCAGTACTTC.

This clone was recorded once. The CDR3 protein is CASSSTLADTQYF. The CDR3 DNA is TGTGCCAGCAGCTCGACTCTCGCAGATACGCAGTATTTT. The J gene is TRBJ2-3, the V gene TRBV7-9, with D unresolved. In germline, CDR1 is SEHNR, CDR2 FQNEAQ (reference sequence). The CDR3 consists of 13 residues. The V and J ends lost 4 bases and 4 bases respectively, with 9 bases between them.

J is TRBJ2-7 and V is TRBV6-5; 7 nucleotides line up with TRBD1. V was clipped by 5 bases and J by 5 bases; unmatched bases: 9. Per the germline V gene, CDR1 is MNHEY and CDR2 is SVGAGI. The CDR3 is 14 residues long. CDR3 in amino acids: CASSIETGFDEQYF. As DNA, the CDR3 is TGTGCCAGCAGTATTGAGACAGGGTTCGACGAGCAGTACTTC.

The rearrangement links TRBV4-2 to TRBJ1-3, with D unclear. This CDR3 spans 14 amino acids. CDR1 LGHNA and CDR2 YNFKEQ come from the germline V gene. V lost 1 base and J 4 bases, leaving 8 bases between the germline ends. The CDR3 region has the DNA TGTGCCAGCAGCCAAGCCTCAGTGGGAAACACCATATATTTT. Residues: CASSQASVGNTIYF.

This clone has just a few counts. The J gene is TRBJ1-1, the V gene TRBV4-1, with 7 bases fitting TRBD1. CDR3 length: 15 amino acids. V lost 3 bases and J lost 4; bases outside the gene matches: 8. Germline CDR1 is MGHRA and CDR2 is YSYEKL. The DNA for the CDR3 is TGCGCCAGCAGCCACGTCGACAGGGAAACCACTGAAGCTTTCTTT. Its protein product is CASSHVDRETTEAFF.

For the CDR3, the DNA is TGTGCAAGTCGCTTAGGTCCTTGTTGGCCCTCCAGCAATCAGCCCCAGCATTTT. Residues: CASRLGPCWPSSNQPQHF. The rearrangement links TRBV12-2 to TRBJ1-5; the table's D call TRBD1 went unverified against the DNA. TRBV12-2 is flagged as a pseudogene. This CDR3 is 18 amino acids long.

This clone occurred once. The V gene is TRBV5-1, the J gene TRBJ1-2; 7 bases are shared with TRBD1. The CDR3 runs 15 residues. Germline V gives CDR1 SGHRS, CDR2 YFSETQ. With 4 bases clipped from V and 4 bases from J, the junction kept 10 bases outside the gene matches. CDR3 in amino acids: CASSIGTTGIYGYTF. The CDR3 DNA reads as TGCGCCAGCAGCATAGGGACGACAGGGATCTATGGCTACACCTTC. Filled out from reference TRBV5-1 and TRBJ1-2, the complete variable domain reads KAGVTQTPRYLIKTRGQQVTLSCSPISGHRSVSWYQQTPGQGLQFLFEYFSETQRNKGNFPGRFSGRQFSNSRSEMNVSTLELGDSALYLCASSIGTTGIYGYTFGSGTRLTVV.

The chain employs TRBV28 and TRBJ1-1; D is ambiguous. The V gene's germline CDR1 is MDHEN and CDR2 SYDVKM. CDR3 length: 16 amino acids. Trimming took off 6 bases at V and 3 bases at J, with 20 bases between the two ends. CDR3 bases: TGTGCCAGCAGCTTCCGATTACAGACCTCAGACACTGAAGCTTTCTTT. This encodes CASSFRLQTSDTEAFF.

The chain carries TRBV21-1 and TRBJ2-7; TRBD1, the table's D call, was not compared with the DNA. TRBV21-1 is a known pseudogene. This CDR3 contains 18 residues. CDR3 nucleotide sequence: TGTGCCAGCAGCAGCCGGGACAGGGAAGACCCCACCAGCTACGAGCAGTACTTC. As protein: CASSSRDREDPTSYEQYF.

This chain joins TRBV14 and TRBJ1-2; a possible D gene is TRBD1 (5 bases). The CDR3 is 14 amino acids. V lost 4 bases to trimming and J lost 1 base, with 10 bases between them. Germline lookup yields CDR1 SGHDN and CDR2 FVKESK. The CDR3 coding sequence is TGTGCCAGCAGCCCCAGGGCGGTTAACTATGGCTACACCTTC. As protein: CASSPRAVNYGYTF.

DNA of the CDR3: TGCGCCAGCAGCCAAGAAGGACAGGGGGTCAGAACTGAAGCTTTCTTT. This codes for CASSQEGQGVRTEAFF. The V and J genes are TRBV4-1 and TRBJ1-1; 10 bases match TRBD1. Trimming at V came to 0 bases and at J to 5 bases, leaving 6 bases not matched to a gene. The CDR3 runs 16 residues. Germline V gene sequence: CDR1 MGHRA, CDR2 YSYEKL.

The chain is built from TRBV7-9 and TRBJ1-2; 7 nucleotides match TRBD1. CDR1 and CDR2 from the germline V gene are SEHNR and FQNEAQ (reference sequence). This CDR3 is built from 12 residues. J lost 4 bases, V lost 5 bases, and 1 base had no gene match. CDR3 residues: CASSRDSYGYTF. CDR3 coding DNA: TGTGCCAGCAGCCGGGACAGCTATGGCTACACCTTC.

The rearrangement links TRBV21-1 to TRBJ1-2; the D call of TRBD1 is as the table states it, not checked on the DNA. TRBV21-1 represents a pseudogene. The CDR3 contains 16 residues. CDR3 amino acids: CASPRTGSPEVYGYTF. In nucleotides, the CDR3 is TGTGCCAGCCCTCGGACAGGGAGCCCCGAGGTCTATGGCTACACCTTC.